In this sample, the clone carrying this T cell receptor (beta chain) turned up a few times. Its antigen is unknown. Sample-barcoded 5' priming and a J-beta primer mix drove a second PCR of about 6 to 12 cycles. TCRdb fed the 5' RACE reads into MiXCR, producing one record per CDR3 protein. Here the sample spans 450,000 to 700,000 distinct CDR3 sequences, 25% to 30% being singletons. This record belongs to a study of blood T cells in healthy people across ages. General study findings and limits: Aged donors had fewer naive CD4+ cells and lower diversity than long-lived donors.

V gave up 1 base and J gave up 5 bases, with 20 bases separating them. The CDR3 consists of 17 residues. Germline lookup yields CDR1 LGHNA and CDR2 YNFKEQ. The rearrangement uses TRBV4-2 and TRBJ2-5; D possibly corresponds to TRBD2 (6 bases). Sequences were obtained from blood. The sequence was collected from a woman between 65 and 79 years old in good health. In nucleotides, the CDR3 is TGTGCCAGCAGCCAAGGGGGGGTTTCCAATCGAGGGGAGACCCAGTACTTC. It translates to CASSQGGVSNRGETQYF.